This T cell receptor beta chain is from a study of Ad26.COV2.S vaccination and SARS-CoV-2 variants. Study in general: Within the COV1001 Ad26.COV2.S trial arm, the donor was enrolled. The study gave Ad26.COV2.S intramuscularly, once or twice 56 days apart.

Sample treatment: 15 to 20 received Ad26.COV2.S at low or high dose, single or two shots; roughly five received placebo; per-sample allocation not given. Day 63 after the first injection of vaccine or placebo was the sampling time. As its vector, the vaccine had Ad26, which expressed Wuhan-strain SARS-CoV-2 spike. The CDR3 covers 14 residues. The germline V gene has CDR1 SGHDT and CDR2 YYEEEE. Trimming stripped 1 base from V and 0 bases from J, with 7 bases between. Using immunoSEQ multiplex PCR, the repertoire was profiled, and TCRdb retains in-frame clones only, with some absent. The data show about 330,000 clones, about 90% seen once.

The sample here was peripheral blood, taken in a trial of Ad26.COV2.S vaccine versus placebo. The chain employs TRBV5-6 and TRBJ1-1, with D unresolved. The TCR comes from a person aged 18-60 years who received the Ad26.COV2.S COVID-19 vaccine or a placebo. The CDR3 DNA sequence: TGTGCCAGCAGCTTGCATCTTTTGAACACTGAAGCTTTCTTT. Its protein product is CASSLHLLNTEAFF.